The 29 T cell receptor beta chains reported below all come from one sample, sequenced in a study of blood T cell repertoires in COVID-19. Generated by immunoSEQ multiplex PCR, the TCRdb table keeps only in-frame clones and is missing some. The sample has 84,000 or so clones; roughly nine tenths are singletons. Sequenced input: peripheral blood. These TCRs come from a man aged 55 to 70 with acute or convalescent COVID-19.

This chain connects TRBV9 to TRBJ2-7, with a possible D match to TRBD1 (6 bases). Germline V lookup: CDR1 SGDLS, CDR2 YYNGEE. CDR3 size: 12 residues. The V gene lost 2 bases and the J gene lost 6 bases, with 9 bases spanning the gap. CDR3: CASSVGRGEQYF. Here the CDR3 DNA reads TGTGCCAGCAGCGTGGGCAGGGGCGAGCAGTACTTC. The variable domain in full, completed from reference TRBV9 and TRBJ2-7, reads DSGVTQTPKHLITATGQRVTLRCSPRSGDLSVYWYQQSLDQGLQFLIQYYNGEERAKGNILERFSAQQFPDLHSELNLSSLELGDSALYFCASSVGRGEQYFGPGTRLTVT.

The chain carries TRBV19 and TRBJ2-7; 8 nucleotides agree with TRBD1. Germline lookup yields CDR1 LNHDA and CDR2 SQIVND (reference sequence). V gave up 5 bases and J gave up 2 bases; unmatched junction bases: 11. The CDR3 is 16 residues long. CDR3 amino acids: CASSPAVGTGTYEQYF. CDR3 nucleotide sequence: TGTGCCAGTAGTCCCGCCGTAGGGACAGGAACCTACGAGCAGTACTTC.

The chain uses TRBV5-5 and TRBJ2-5; TRBD2 aligns across 7 bases. The CDR3 length is 16 residues. J lost 5 bases, V lost 4 bases, and 14 bases had no gene match. CDR1 and CDR2 from the germline V gene are SGHKS and YYEKEE (reference sequence). For the CDR3, the DNA is TGTGCCAGCAGCCCCCGACGAGGGAGCGGGGTTGAGACCCAGTACTTC. This sequence encodes CASSPRRGSGVETQYF.

This clone has just one count. V gene TRBV9 combines with J gene TRBJ2-2, with unresolved D. The CDR3 is 14 residues long. Germline V gene data show CDR1 as SGDLS and CDR2 as YYNGEE. V was shortened by 6 bases and J by 1 base, with 10 bases between the two germline ends. For the CDR3, the DNA is TGTGCCAGCACCATAACGGGGAACACCGGGGAGCTGTTTTTT. This gives the protein CASTITGNTGELFF.

The CDR3 loop reads CASSQSAGGGSPNYGYTF. For the CDR3, the DNA is TGCGCCAGCAGCCAATCCGCAGGGGGCGGCTCCCCCAACTATGGCTACACCTTC. The chain couples TRBV4-3 to TRBJ1-2, with 8 bases that match TRBD1. CDR3 length: 18 amino acids. Germline V CDR1 and CDR2: LGHNA, YSLEER. V shed 2 bases and J 2 bases; nucleotides not matched to a gene: 13.

This clone came up once. The chain has TRBV21-1 and TRBJ1-4; the table assigns TRBD1, which was not confirmed against the DNA. TRBV21-1 is termed a pseudogene. The CDR3 contains 15 residues. CDR3 coding DNA: TGTGCCAGCAGCTCCTGGGACAGGGGGGATGGAAAACTGTTTTTT. This encodes CASSSWDRGDGKLFF.

There are many counts of this clone. V usage is TRBV23-1 and J usage is TRBJ1-5; no firm D call. TRBV23-1 is identified as an open reading frame with a role that is uncertain. V gave up 8 bases and J gave up 6 bases, with 20 bases separating them. The CDR3 has 15 amino acids. In DNA form, the CDR3 reads TGCGCCAGCGACGAGAGACTCAGCGGTTTTCAGCCCCAGCATTTT. Its protein is CASDERLSGFQPQHF.

The chain joins TRBV5-1 to TRBJ1-3; 11 nucleotides line up with TRBD1. CDR3 size: 16 residues. V shed 4 bases and J 0 bases; nucleotides not matched to a gene: 3. Per germline, CDR1 SGHRS and CDR2 YFSETQ. The CDR3 DNA reads TGCGCCAGCAGCACCGGGACAGGGGGCTCTGGAAACACCATATATTTT. Amino acids: CASSTGTGGSGNTIYF.

This chain connects TRBV6-2 or TRBV6-3 to TRBJ1-2, with D possibly TRBD1 on 6 matching bases. V lost 2 bases and J lost 8, with 15 bases in between. The CDR3 length is 14 residues. Germline loops: CDR1 MNHEY, CDR2 SVGEGT. The CDR3 nucleotides are TGTGCCAGCAGTTACACAGGGATTATTTCGGGCTACACCTTC. It translates to CASSYTGIISGYTF.

The chain joins TRBV27 to TRBJ2-1; D is perhaps TRBD2 (6 bases). Germline-derived CDR1 and CDR2 are MNHEY and SMNVEV (reference sequence). This CDR3 region has 15 residues. Trimming cost V 6 bases and J 4 bases, with 16 bases left between them. CDR3 in DNA: TGTGCCAGCAGCCCATTAGCGGAGGATTACAATGAGCAGTTCTTC. Translated: CASSPLAEDYNEQFF.

This clone was counted only a few times. J is TRBJ1-1 and V is TRBV4-2, with TRBD1 matching 11 bases. Germline V CDR1 and CDR2: LGHNA, YNFKEQ. Losses at the gene ends were 4 bases for V and 1 base for J; bases not matched to a gene: 8. The CDR3 loop spans 17 amino acids. CDR3 protein: CASSRLGTGGQNTEAFF. The CDR3 DNA is TGTGCCAGCAGCCGACTGGGGACAGGGGGTCAGAACACTGAAGCTTTCTTT.

This chain joins TRBV7-2 and TRBJ1-3, with D perhaps matching TRBD1 (5 bases). The CDR3 length is 14 residues. The germline gives CDR1 SGHTA, CDR2 FQGNSA. Trimming shortened V by 5 bases and J by 2 bases, and 10 bases separated the two germline ends. Written as DNA, the CDR3 is TGTGCCAGCAGCGCTCGGACACCTGGAAACACCATATATTTT. It is translated as CASSARTPGNTIYF.

This chain connects TRBV5-1 to TRBJ2-1; D not resolved. Trimming pared 0 bases from V and 4 bases from J, leaving 5 bases between. Germline V gene lookup returns CDR1 SGHRS and CDR2 YFSETQ. The CDR3 has 13 amino acids. CDR3 loop: CASSLDGYNEQFF. In DNA, the CDR3 is TGCGCCAGCAGCTTGGACGGGTACAATGAGCAGTTCTTC.

Here the CDR3 reads CASSQGTGANYGYTF. CDR3 bases: TGCGCCAGCAGCCAAGGGACAGGGGCCAACTATGGCTACACCTTC. The rearrangement uses TRBV4-3 and TRBJ1-2, with 9 bases aligning to TRBD1. CDR3 size: 15 residues. Trimming cost V 1 base and J 2 bases; bases outside gene matches: 2. Germline CDR1 is LGHNA and CDR2 is YSLEER.

The chain links TRBV3-1 (or the pseudogene TRBV3-2) to TRBJ2-5, with 12 bases that match TRBD2. The CDR3 contains 17 residues. CDR1 and CDR2 from the germline V gene are LGHDT and YNNKEL (reference sequence). Losses at the gene ends were 0 bases for V and 3 bases for J; bases not matched to a gene: 5. The DNA of the CDR3 is TGTGCCAGCAGCCAAGATTCGGCTAGCGGGGGGGAAGAGACCCAGTACTTC. Protein: CASSQDSASGGEETQYF.

The chain couples TRBV11-2 to TRBJ2-7; TRBD2 matches 7 bases. Losses at the gene ends were 7 bases for V and 1 base for J; bases not matched to a gene: 4. Per the germline V gene, CDR1 is SGHAT and CDR2 is FQNNGV. CDR3 length: 13 residues. For the CDR3, the DNA is TGTGCCAGCATGGGGGGGTATTCCTACGAGCAGTACTTC. Amino acids: CASMGGYSYEQYF.

V gene TRBV4-2 combines with J gene TRBJ1-1; D ambiguous. The V gene lost 0 bases and the J gene lost 1 base, with 12 bases spanning the gap. The CDR3 runs to 16 residues. Germline V gene lookup returns CDR1 LGHNA and CDR2 YNFKEQ. The CDR3 DNA reads as TGTGCCAGCAGCCAAGATCCCGCACGGAGGAACACTGAAGCTTTCTTT. It specifies CASSQDPARRNTEAFF.

This clone has a handful of counts. This sequence joins TRBV4-3 and TRBJ1-1, with D uncertain. CDR1 and CDR2 (germline): LGHNA, YSLEER. The CDR3 loop spans 13 amino acids. V gave up 0 bases and J gave up 7 bases, with 9 bases separating them. The CDR3 sequence: CASSQDSGNEAFF. As DNA, the CDR3 is TGCGCCAGCAGCCAAGATTCGGGGAATGAAGCTTTCTTT.

CDR3 protein: CASSLLIGGEGNQPQHF. In DNA, the CDR3 is TGTGCCAGCAGCTTGTTGATAGGGGGGGAAGGCAATCAGCCCCAGCATTTT. The V and J genes are TRBV5-6 and TRBJ1-5; perhaps TRBD1 as D (6 bases). The CDR3 contains 17 residues. Germline V CDR1 and CDR2: SGHDT, YYEEEE. The V gene lost 1 base and the J gene lost 2 bases, with 16 bases spanning the gap.

The genes are TRBV5-5 and TRBJ1-1; 10 bases agree with TRBD1. The V gene's germline CDR1 is SGHKS and CDR2 YYEKEE (reference sequence). V was pared by 4 bases and J by 4 bases, with 4 bases of the junction left unmatched. The length of the CDR3 is 14 residues. CDR3 residues: CASSLTGGGTEAFF. In DNA, the CDR3 is TGTGCCAGCAGCCTGACAGGGGGCGGCACTGAAGCTTTCTTT.

This chain links TRBV7-2 with TRBJ2-7, with 8 bases identical to TRBD1. Germline V gene sequence: CDR1 SGHTA, CDR2 FQGNSA. J gave up 6 bases and V 1 base, and 14 bases lay outside the gene matches. The CDR3 runs to 17 residues. CDR3 sequence: CASSLVPAGTGNIEQYF. In DNA, the CDR3 is TGTGCCAGCAGCTTAGTCCCCGCTGGGACAGGCAACATCGAGCAGTACTTC. Combining the CDR3 with reference TRBV7-2 and TRBJ2-7 gives the whole variable domain GAGVSQSPSNKVTEKGKDVELRCDPISGHTALYWYRQSLGQGLEFLIYFQGNSAPDKSGLPSDRFSAERTGGSVSTLTIQRTQQEDSAVYLCASSLVPAGTGNIEQYFGPGTRLTVT.

The gene calls are TRBV19 and TRBJ1-6, with D unclear. The CDR3 is 18 amino acids. The V gene's germline CDR1 is LNHDA and CDR2 SQIVND (reference sequence). Trimming took 2 bases from V and 0 from J, leaving 14 bases between them. The chain's CDR3 is CASSIMSRQISYNSPLHF. As DNA, the CDR3 is TGTGCCAGTAGTATAATGTCGCGGCAGATCTCCTATAATTCACCCCTCCACTTT.

The table lists this clone with a count of one. This chain joins TRBV3-1 (or the pseudogene TRBV3-2) and TRBJ1-1, with TRBD1 matching over 8 bases. The germline CDR1 and CDR2 sequences are LGHDT and YNNKEL (reference sequence). V was clipped by 6 bases and J by 1 base; unmatched bases: 4. CDR3 size: 14 residues. The CDR3 reads CASRTGDGNTEAFF. The CDR3 DNA is TGTGCCAGCAGGACAGGGGATGGGAACACTGAAGCTTTCTTT.

The rearrangement links TRBV4-3 to TRBJ1-4; 8 bases are a match to TRBD1. V shed 0 bases and J 9 bases; nucleotides not matched to a gene: 6. Per germline, CDR1 LGHNA and CDR2 YSLEER. CDR3 size: 15 residues. The CDR3 sequence is CASSQEGRGLQKLFF. CDR3 in DNA: TGCGCCAGCAGCCAAGAGGGCAGGGGGCTGCAAAAACTGTTTTTT.

This clone was found once. The chain combines TRBV27 with TRBJ1-1, with D uncertain. Germline lookup yields CDR1 MNHEY and CDR2 SMNVEV (reference sequence). The V end lost 5 bases, the J end lost 5 bases, and 18 bases lay between the germline ends. The CDR3 length is 15 residues. The CDR3 sequence: CASSLRESLYTEAFF. The DNA of the CDR3 is TGTGCCAGCAGTCTCCGGGAATCGCTATATACTGAAGCTTTCTTT.

The chain employs TRBV11-2 and TRBJ2-1, with 12 bases matching TRBD2. The CDR3 has 15 residues. The germline V gene has CDR1 SGHAT and CDR2 FQNNGV. J was trimmed by 8 bases and V by 2 bases; bases with no gene match: 4. This CDR3 is CASSLLGLAGHEQFF. For the CDR3, the DNA is TGTGCCAGCAGCTTACTCGGACTAGCGGGGCATGAGCAGTTCTTC.

This clone appeared a single time. The rearrangement uses TRBV27 and TRBJ1-1, with no clear D. Germline V CDR1 and CDR2: MNHEY, SMNVEV (reference sequence). There are 13 residues in the CDR3. V lost 0 bases to trimming and J lost 3 bases, with 5 bases between them. CDR3 in DNA: TGTGCCAGCAGTTTATCCTTATACACTGAAGCTTTCTTT. Protein: CASSLSLYTEAFF.

CDR3 residues: CASSLASGGATNYNEQFF. The DNA of the CDR3 is TGTGCCAGCAGCTTAGCTAGCGGGGGGGCCACCAACTACAATGAGCAGTTCTTC. This chain connects TRBV13 to TRBJ2-1, with 12 bases matching TRBD2. The V segment lost 1 base and the J segment 3 bases; nucleotides outside the gene matches: 7. This CDR3 region has 18 residues. Per germline, CDR1 PRHDT and CDR2 FYEKMQ (reference sequence). The full variable domain, completed using reference TRBV13 and TRBJ2-1, is AAGVIQSPRHLIKEKRETATLKCYPIPRHDTVYWYQQGPGQDPQFLISFYEKMQSDKGSIPDRFSAQQFSDYHSELNMSSLELGDSALYFCASSLASGGATNYNEQFFGPGTRLTVL.

The chain joins TRBV23-1 to TRBJ1-6; 10 nucleotides align to TRBD1. TRBV23-1 is sorted into the ORF group, with uncertain function. Germline trimming cut 6 bases from V and 10 bases from J; bases unmatched to any gene: 18. CDR3 length: 18 residues. The CDR3 bases are TGCGCCAGCAGCCTCATACGGACAGGGGGGTATCGCGGGTCACCCCTCCACTTT. Translating gives CASSLIRTGGYRGSPLHF.